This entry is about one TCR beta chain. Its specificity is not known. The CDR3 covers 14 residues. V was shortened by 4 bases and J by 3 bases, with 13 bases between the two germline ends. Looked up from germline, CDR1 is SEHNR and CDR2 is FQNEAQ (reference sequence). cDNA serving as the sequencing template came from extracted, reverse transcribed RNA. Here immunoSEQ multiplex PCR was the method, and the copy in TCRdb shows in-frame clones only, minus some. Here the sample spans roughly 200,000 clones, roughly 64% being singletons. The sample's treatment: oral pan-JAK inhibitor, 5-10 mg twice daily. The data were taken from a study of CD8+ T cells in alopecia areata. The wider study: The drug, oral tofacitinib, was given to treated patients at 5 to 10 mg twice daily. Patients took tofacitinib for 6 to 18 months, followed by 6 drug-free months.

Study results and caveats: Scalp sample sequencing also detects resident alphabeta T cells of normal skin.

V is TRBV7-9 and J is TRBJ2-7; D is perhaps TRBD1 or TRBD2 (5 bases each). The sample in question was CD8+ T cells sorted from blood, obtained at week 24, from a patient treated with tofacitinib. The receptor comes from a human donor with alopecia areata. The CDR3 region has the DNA TGTGCCAGCAGCTCAGAGGGACCCCGCTACGAGCAGTACTTC. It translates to CASSSEGPRYEQYF.